This T cell receptor beta chain was identified during a study of a mutant IDH1 vaccine in newly diagnosed glioma. Across the whole study: Weeks 1, 3, 5, 7, 11, 15, 19 and 23 were when patients received their eight vaccinations. Sex distribution of treated patients was about 60% male and around 40% female; mean age was about 40 years. Study-wide results and limits: Apparently unrelated to pseudoprogression were changes in the top peripheral T cell clonotypes.

Time point noted: week 5, during vaccination. Each vaccine dose was 300 ug of mutant IDH1 20-mer peptide, with topical imiquimod. TCRdb's copy holds only in-frame clones and misses some; the assay was immunoSEQ multiplex PCR. The data show about 75,000 clones, 90% to 95% seen once. CDR3 length: 17 residues. About this clone: Its specificity is unknown.

V is TRBV21-1 and J is TRBJ2-7. TRBV21-1 is a documented pseudogene. This receptor was obtained from a woman between 50 and 59 years old with glioma. Specimen: PBMCs, collected from a glioma patient whose treatment included an IDH1 peptide vaccine. The CDR3 DNA is TGTGCCAGCCTCACTTTAGGCAGCCTCTCCAGTACCTACGAGCAGTACTTC. Protein sequence: CASLTLGSLSSTYEQYF.